These T cell receptor beta chains were read from a single sample in a study of T cells in Graves' hyperthyroidism and ophthalmopathy. TCRdb passed the multiplex PCR reads through MiXCR, listing each CDR3 protein once. The sample includes approximately 400,000 distinct CDR3 sequences, roughly 14% seen only once; the top ten take roughly 20%. The material sequenced was blood. The receptors here all came from a man aged 25 to 40 with Graves' hyperthyroidism that later progressed to Graves' ophthalmopathy. Each CDR3 is given with its conserved first and last residue. The order of the fields is CDR3 length, V gene, D gene, J gene, clone size, CDR3 DNA, CDR3 protein. The D gene is left open where the match is weak. Clone size, where shown, is once, few, many, or a class for clones that have expanded.

14	TRBV20-1	-	TRBJ2-2	many	TGCAGTGCTAGTGTCCAGGGTAACACCGGGGAGCTGTTTTTT	CSASVQGNTGELFF
14	TRBV9	-	TRBJ1-4	few	TGTGCCAGCAGCAGCTGGGGTTCGAGTGAAAAACTGTTTTTT	CASSSWGSSEKLFF
13	TRBV30	-	TRBJ1-2	-	TGTGCCTGGAGTGTACAGGGTTATGTAGGCTACACCTTC	CAWSVQGYVGYTF
12	TRBV30	-	TRBJ1-2	many	TGTGCCTGGAGTCCACAGGACTATGGCTACACCTTC	CAWSPQDYGYTF
13	TRBV4-2	-	TRBJ2-3	few	TGTGCCAGCAGCCAAGAGGCCCCGGGAACGCAGTATTTT	CASSQEAPGTQYF
15	TRBV9	-	TRBJ2-3	many	TGTGCCAGCAGCGTAGGAGTAGTCCCCACAGATACGCAGTATTTT	CASSVGVVPTDTQYF
15	TRBV12-3/TRBV12-4	TRBD1	TRBJ1-6	-	TGTGCCAGCAGTCGACAGGGGAATCTGAATTCACCCCTCCACTTT	CASSRQGNLNSPLHF
13	TRBV20-1	-	TRBJ1-2	-	TGCAGTGCCCCCCATCCCCAGGGGTTTGGCTACACCTTC	CSAPHPQGFGYTF
14	TRBV11-2	-	TRBJ1-5	many	TGTGCCAGCAGCCTAACCCCATCAGGGAAGCCCCAGCATTTT	CASSLTPSGKPQHF
12	TRBV29-1	TRBD1	TRBJ1-2	-	TGCAGCGTGGTTCAGGGGGACTATGGCTACACCTTC	CSVVQGDYGYTF
13	TRBV9	-	TRBJ1-1	many	TGTGCCAGCAGCGGCCGGGACAACCCTGAAGCTTTCTTT	CASSGRDNPEAFF
12	TRBV28	-	TRBJ2-5	many	TGTGCCAGCAGTATACCTCAAGGGACCCAGTACTTC	CASSIPQGTQYF
13	TRBV20-1	-	TRBJ1-2	many	TGCAGTGCTAGGCTCGGGGGCAACTATGGCTACACCTTC	CSARLGGNYGYTF
13	TRBV11-1	TRBD1	TRBJ2-1	-	TGTGCCAGCAGCGGATACAGGGGGAGTGAGCAGTTCTTC	CASSGYRGSEQFF
15	TRBV9	-	TRBJ1-6	few	TGTGCCAGCAGCGTAGGCGGTTCCCATAATTCACCCCTCCACTTT	CASSVGGSHNSPLHF
14	TRBV12-3/TRBV12-4	TRBD1	TRBJ1-5	many	TGTGCCAGCAGTATGGGACAGCCTAATCAGCCCCAGCATTTT	CASSMGQPNQPQHF
15	TRBV24-1	TRBD1	TRBJ2-4	-	TGTGCCACCAGTGATTCCGGGACAGGGTTAAACATTCAGTACTTC	CATSDSGTGLNIQYF
13	TRBV11-2	-	TRBJ2-1	many	TGTGCCAGCAGCTTATTTTCTGACAATGAGCAGTTCTTC	CASSLFSDNEQFF
14	TRBV3-1	TRBD1	TRBJ1-6	few	TGTGCCAGCAGCTCAGGACAGGGACGTTCACCCCTCCACTTT	CASSSGQGRSPLHF
19	TRBV15	TRBD1	TRBJ1-4	-	TGTGCCACCAGCAGAGATGCGGTCGTCAGGGGGTTGGCTAATGAAAAACTGTTTTTT	CATSRDAVVRGLANEKLFF
16	TRBV6-4	-	TRBJ1-5	-	TGTGCCAGCACTAAGGGCAACGGGCTCAGCAATCAGCCCCAGCATTTT	CASTKGNGLSNQPQHF